A selection of T cell receptor beta chains follows, all from one sample in a study of shared clonotypes between healthy human individuals. TCRdb's copy holds only in-frame clones and misses some; the assay was immunoSEQ multiplex PCR. The table records 2,500,000 or so clones, 80% to 95% of them present only once. The source material was naive CD4+ T cells from PBMCs. The receptor set was obtained from a man aged 18 to 30 in good health. Some clones in this sample may be carry-over from other donors' samples. The CDR3 runs from the conserved cysteine through the conserved F or W. A D gene is named only where the DNA matches it firmly. Clone size is stated in some rows and not others, as once, few, many or a class when expanded.

-,TRBV5-6,TRBJ1-5,-,CASSFYADQPQHF,TGTGCCAGCAGCTTTTATGCGGATCAGCCCCAGCATTTT
-,TRBV19,TRBJ1-2,-,CASSIVAGDGYTF,TGTGCCAGTAGTATCGTGGCAGGCGATGGCTACACCTTC
-,TRBV28,TRBJ1-4,-,CASSRTGTNEKLFF,TGTGCCAGCAGTCGCACAGGAACTAATGAAAAACTGTTTTTT
-,TRBV10-3,TRBJ1-1,-,CAISLGNTEAFF,TGTGCCATCAGTCTAGGGAACACTGAAGCTTTCTTT
-,TRBV7-8,TRBJ2-2,-,CASSPSFLQRKTGELFF,TGTGCCAGCAGCCCCTCATTTCTCCAGCGAAAAACCGGGGAGCTGTTTTTT
TRBD1,TRBV5-1,TRBJ1-1,-,CASSLAYRGPNTEAFF,TGCGCCAGCAGCTTGGCCTACAGGGGCCCGAACACTGAAGCTTTCTTT
TRBD2,TRBV4-1,TRBJ2-2,-,CASSQRNLAGGPTGELFF,TGCGCCAGCAGCCAAAGGAACCTAGCGGGAGGGCCCACCGGGGAGCTGTTTTTT
TRBD2,TRBV19,TRBJ2-1,-,CASSKGLAGGLTYNEQFF,TGTGCCAGTAGTAAGGGACTAGCGGGAGGGCTAACCTACAATGAGCAGTTCTTC
-,TRBV7-8,TRBJ1-5,-,CASSSLPWGQHSNQPQHF,TGTGCCAGCAGCTCGCTCCCATGGGGGCAGCATAGCAATCAGCCCCAGCATTTT
TRBD2,TRBV18,TRBJ2-1,-,CASSLNIAGGSGNEQFF,TGTGCCAGCTCACTCAATATAGCGGGAGGGTCTGGCAATGAGCAGTTCTTC
-,TRBV6-5,TRBJ1-1,-,CASSYGFEGRTEAFF,TGTGCCAGCAGTTACGGCTTCGAAGGGCGGACTGAAGCTTTCTTT
-,TRBV28,TRBJ2-3,-,CASSPNGVGTDTQYF,TGTGCCAGCAGCCCCAACGGAGTCGGCACAGATACGCAGTATTTT
-,TRBV28,TRBJ2-1,-,CASRSTYEQFF,TGTGCCAGCAGATCGACTTATGAGCAGTTCTTC
-,TRBV4-1,TRBJ2-2,-,CASSSATTGTGELFF,TGCGCCAGCAGCTCAGCTACAACGGGGACCGGGGAGCTGTTTTTT
TRBD2,TRBV28,TRBJ2-7,once,CASSALTLAGEQYF,TGTGCCAGCAGTGCGCTGACCCTAGCGGGCGAGCAGTACTTC
-,TRBV15,TRBJ2-7,-,CATSRPGMTKVSEQYF,TGTGCCACCAGCAGGCCCGGAATGACTAAGGTCAGCGAGCAGTACTTC
TRBD2,TRBV27,TRBJ2-3,-,CASSLGLAGAATQYF,TGTGCCAGCAGTTTGGGACTAGCGGGGGCCGCGACGCAGTATTTT
-,TRBV27,TRBJ1-5,-,CASSFLGNSNQPQHF,TGTGCCAGCAGTTTCCTGGGAAATAGCAATCAGCCCCAGCATTTT
-,TRBV2,TRBJ2-7,-,CASSESRAQDYEQYF,TGTGCCAGCAGTGAATCGAGGGCCCAGGACTACGAGCAGTACTTC
TRBD1,TRBV28,TRBJ2-4,-,CASSEQTGVGNIQYF,TGTGCCAGCAGTGAACAGACAGGGGTGGGAAACATTCAGTACTTC
TRBD1,TRBV5-4,TRBJ2-7,-,CASSEGQGLPYEQYF,TGTGCCAGCAGCGAGGGACAGGGGCTTCCCTACGAGCAGTACTTC
-,TRBV9,TRBJ2-7,-,CASSVDPESSYEQYF,TGTGCCAGCAGCGTAGACCCGGAGAGCTCCTACGAGCAGTACTTC
TRBD1,TRBV7-9,TRBJ1-2,-,CASSHGTVYGYTF,TGTGCCAGCAGCCACGGGACAGTCTATGGCTACACCTTC
-,TRBV29-1,TRBJ2-7,-,CSVEDFKERQGVFYEQYF,TGCAGCGTTGAAGATTTTAAGGAACGGCAGGGAGTATTCTACGAGCAGTACTTC
TRBD1,TRBV5-8,TRBJ1-6,-,CASSLDRGGSPLHF,TGTGCCAGCAGCTTGGACAGGGGAGGTTCACCCCTCCACTTT
-,TRBV2,TRBJ1-2,once,CASSHDGDANYGYTF,TGTGCCAGCAGTCATGACGGGGACGCTAACTATGGCTACACCTTC
TRBD2,TRBV5-1,TRBJ2-4,-,CASSLHRLAPLAKNIQYF,TGCGCCAGCAGCCTTCATCGACTAGCGCCTCTAGCCAAAAACATTCAGTACTTC
-,TRBV6-5,TRBJ2-6,-,CASSYRQTSGANVLTF,TGTGCCAGCAGTTACAGGCAGACGTCTGGGGCCAACGTCCTGACTTTC
TRBD2,TRBV19,TRBJ2-7,-,CASSIASGSTYEQYF,TGTGCCAGTAGTATAGCTAGCGGGTCTACCTACGAGCAGTACTTC
-,TRBV29-1,TRBJ2-7,once,CSAKTGTSSLEQYF,TGCAGCGCCAAGACCGGGACATCGAGCTTGGAGCAGTACTTC
-,TRBV7-6,TRBJ2-1,once,CASSLEGKSYNEQFF,TGTGCCAGCAGCTTAGAGGGTAAGTCCTACAATGAGCAGTTCTTC
-,TRBV19,TRBJ1-1,-,CASREKQSRVTEAFF,TGTGCCAGTAGGGAGAAACAGAGCCGAGTCACTGAAGCTTTCTTT
TRBD2,TRBV7-3,TRBJ2-1,-,CASSSTSGPYNEQFF,TGTGCCAGCAGCTCAACTAGCGGACCCTACAATGAGCAGTTCTTC
-,TRBV28,TRBJ1-5,-,CASSSTRTALGPQHF,TGTGCCAGCAGTTCAACCAGGACAGCCCTGGGGCCCCAGCATTTT
-,TRBV30,TRBJ2-2,once,CAWSTAGTNTGELFF,TGTGCCTGGAGTACGGCGGGAACGAACACCGGGGAGCTGTTTTTT
TRBD2,TRBV18,TRBJ2-2,-,CASSPRLAAGTNTGELFF,TGTGCCAGCTCACCTAGGTTGGCAGCGGGAACGAACACCGGGGAGCTGTTTTTT
-,TRBV5-1,TRBJ2-1,-,CASTPYGGPGNEQFF,TGCGCCAGCACCCCCTATGGCGGTCCAGGGAATGAGCAGTTCTTC
-,TRBV7-9,TRBJ2-1,-,CASSASRGHEQFF,TGTGCCAGCAGCGCCTCGCGGGGGCATGAGCAGTTCTTC
-,TRBV18,TRBJ2-2,-,CASSPRAGRITGELFF,TGTGCCAGCTCACCCCGAGCGGGCAGAATCACCGGGGAGCTGTTTTTT
-,TRBV21-1,TRBJ2-1,-,CASSITTRTNEQFF,TGTGCCAGCAGCATTACAACCCGAACCAATGAGCAGTTCTTC
TRBD2,TRBV27,TRBJ2-1,-,CASSPLGLRERGNEQFF,TGTGCCAGCAGTCCCCTGGGCTTGCGGGAGAGAGGCAATGAGCAGTTCTTC
-,TRBV9,TRBJ1-1,-,CASSVAEQAWMNTEAFF,TGTGCCAGCAGCGTAGCGGAGCAGGCTTGGATGAACACTGAAGCTTTCTTT
TRBD1,TRBV6-1,TRBJ2-7,once,CASTQPGQGYEQYF,TGTGCCAGCACCCAGCCGGGACAGGGCTACGAGCAGTACTTC
-,TRBV7-7,TRBJ2-2,-,CASSPISAPNTGELFF,TGTGCCAGCAGCCCGATTAGCGCCCCGAACACCGGGGAGCTGTTTTTT
-,TRBV18,TRBJ2-1,-,CASSPPVGYNEQFF,TGTGCCAGCTCACCACCGGTTGGGTACAATGAGCAGTTCTTC
-,TRBV5-4,TRBJ2-1,-,CASSLGGYMGANYNEQFF,TGTGCCAGCAGCTTGGGGGGGTATATGGGCGCGAATTACAATGAGCAGTTCTTC
-,TRBV7-2,TRBJ1-4,-,CASSPGINEKLFF,TGTGCCAGCAGCCCAGGGATTAATGAAAAACTGTTTTTT
TRBD1,TRBV19,TRBJ1-4,once,CASSPRGGTGWNEKLFF,TGTGCCAGTAGTCCCCGAGGGGGGACAGGTTGGAATGAAAAACTGTTTTTT
-,TRBV5-1,TRBJ2-3,-,CASSLVAGLTDTQYF,TGCGCCAGCAGCTTGGTGGCGGGACTCACAGATACGCAGTATTTT
-,TRBV27,TRBJ2-3,once,CASSVTLLGVTQYF,TGTGCCAGCAGTGTGACACTATTAGGAGTTACGCAGTATTTT
-,TRBV28,TRBJ1-4,few,CASSTYRTPTNEKLFF,TGTGCCAGCAGTACCTACAGGACGCCGACTAATGAAAAACTGTTTTTT
-,TRBV25-1,TRBJ2-1,-,CASSRGGSHEQFF,TGTGCCAGCTCGAGAGGGGGGTCGCATGAGCAGTTCTTC
-,TRBV5-1,TRBJ2-3,once,CASSLEAVVTDTQYF,TGCGCCAGCAGCTTGGAAGCGGTCGTCACAGATACGCAGTATTTT
TRBD1,TRBV11-3,TRBJ1-3,-,CASSLGHRGGTIYF,TGTGCCAGCAGCTTAGGCCACAGGGGAGGAACCATATATTTT
-,TRBV5-5,TRBJ2-5,-,CASSFLSPQETQYF,TGTGCCAGCAGCTTCCTGAGCCCCCAAGAGACCCAGTACTTC
-,TRBV5-1,TRBJ2-2,-,CASSIQGSTGELFF,TGCGCCAGCAGCATACAGGGTTCCACCGGGGAGCTGTTTTTT
-,TRBV9,TRBJ2-2,once,CASSEGTSSHFTGELFF,TGTGCCAGCAGCGAGGGCACGAGCAGCCATTTCACCGGGGAGCTGTTTTTT
-,TRBV6-5,TRBJ2-1,-,CASSYSLLGSYNEQFF,TGTGCCAGCAGTTACTCGTTATTGGGGTCCTACAATGAGCAGTTCTTC
TRBD2,TRBV7-2,TRBJ2-5,-,CASSLGTSGRSGETQYF,TGTGCCAGCAGCTTAGGGACTAGCGGGAGGTCTGGGGAGACCCAGTACTTC